The clone carrying this T cell receptor (beta chain) was seen a single time. What it binds is not known. The entry originates in a study of cytomegalovirus exposure and HLA in healthy donors. Overall study results and limits: Among CMV-associated TCR beta chains, most appeared HLA-restricted in a later analysis.

The PCR ran on 60 Vbeta and 13 Jbeta primers. Generated by immunoSEQ multiplex PCR, the TCRdb table keeps only in-frame clones and is missing some. In the table there are around 100,000 clones, around three quarters of which are singletons. The V gene's germline CDR1 is MGHDK and CDR2 SYGVNS. CDR3 length: 17 amino acids. V gave up 2 bases and J gave up 3 bases, with 17 bases separating them. This TCR was sampled from a woman aged 18 to 35 in good health and CMV-seropositive. The sample taken for sequencing was PBMCs. The rearrangement uses TRBV25-1 and TRBJ1-3; D is undetermined. The DNA for the CDR3 is TGTGCCAGCAGTGAAAGTTCGTATGGTCCGAGTGGAAACACCATATATTTT. Its protein is CASSESSYGPSGNTIYF.